The 18 T cell receptor beta chains below were found in one sample sequenced in a study of blood T cell repertoires in COVID-19. Repertoires were generated with immunoSEQ multiplex PCR, while TCRdb's copy carries only in-frame clones and drops some. Of some 290,000 clones in the sample, roughly nine tenths were seen once. Sequencing was done on a sample of peripheral blood. Receptors originate from a woman aged 45-65 years who had recovered from COVID-19.

The chain couples TRBV5-6 to TRBJ1-5, with 9 nucleotides matching TRBD1. The CDR3 is 18 residues long. V shed 2 bases and J 1 base; nucleotides not matched to a gene: 10. The germline V gene encodes CDR1 SGHDT and CDR2 YYEEEE. The CDR3 region has the DNA TGTGCCAGCAGCTTCTCCCCGGGACAGGGTCGGAGCAATCAGCCCCAGCATTTT. It encodes CASSFSPGQGRSNQPQHF.

This chain joins TRBV11-2 and TRBJ1-1; a possible D gene is TRBD1 (6 bases). CDR3 length: 14 amino acids. Trimming removed 5 bases from V and 1 base from J, with 11 bases in between. Germline V gives CDR1 SGHAT, CDR2 FQNNGV. CDR3 region: CASSPQGANTEAFF. CDR3 in DNA: TGTGCCAGCAGCCCACAGGGCGCGAACACTGAAGCTTTCTTT.

The V call is TRBV2, the J call TRBJ2-6, with 8 bases fitting TRBD1. The CDR3 has 16 amino acids. V lost 9 bases and J lost 3; bases outside the gene matches: 10. CDR1 is SNHLY, CDR2 FYNNEI, per germline. CDR3 amino acids: CARNRTTGGGANVLTF. CDR3 coding DNA: TGTGCCAGGAATAGAACAACAGGGGGTGGGGCCAACGTCCTGACTTTC.

The rearrangement uses TRBV6-2 or TRBV6-3 and TRBJ1-1; D gene uncertain. The CDR3 is made up of 13 amino acids. The V gene lost 2 bases and the J gene lost 1 base, with 5 bases spanning the gap. Germline V gene sequence: CDR1 MNHEY, CDR2 SVGEGT. This CDR3 is CASSYAENTEAFF. DNA of the CDR3: TGTGCCAGCAGTTACGCAGAGAACACTGAAGCTTTCTTT.

The chain couples TRBV14 to TRBJ2-7; 10 nucleotides align to TRBD2. With V trimmed by 1 base and J by 2 bases, 8 bases remained unmatched. The CDR3 runs to 17 residues. CDR1 is SGHDN, CDR2 FVKESK, per germline. CDR3 region: CASSQGSGRSRTYEQYF. CDR3 in DNA: TGTGCCAGCAGCCAAGGTAGCGGGAGGTCTCGAACCTACGAGCAGTACTTC. Full variable domain (outside the CDR3, taken from reference TRBV14 and TRBJ2-7): EAGVTQFPSHSVIEKGQTVTLRCDPISGHDNLYWYRRVMGKEIKFLLHFVKESKQDESGMPNNRFLAERTGGTYSTLKVQPAELEDSGVYFCASSQGSGRSRTYEQYFGPGTRLTVT.

V gene TRBV7-3 combines with J gene TRBJ2-5; D remains ambiguous. The CDR3 length is 13 residues. Trimming stripped 4 bases from V and 2 bases from J, with 8 bases between. Germline V lookup: CDR1 SGHTA, CDR2 FQGTGA. The CDR3 DNA is TGTGCCAGCAGCTCTCGGGTACAAGAGACCCAGTACTTC. As protein: CASSSRVQETQYF.

V is TRBV5-1 and J is TRBJ1-2; D is undetermined. The V end was cut by 0 bases, the J end by 0 bases, with 18 bases between. The CDR3 is 18 residues long. Germline values: CDR1 SGHRS, CDR2 YFSETQ. The DNA for the CDR3 is TGCGCCAGCAGCTTGGGCCCGATCGGGAGGATAGCTAACTATGGCTACACCTTC. Protein product: CASSLGPIGRIANYGYTF. Full variable domain (outside the CDR3, taken from reference TRBV5-1 and TRBJ1-2): KAGVTQTPRYLIKTRGQQVTLSCSPISGHRSVSWYQQTPGQGLQFLFEYFSETQRNKGNFPGRFSGRQFSNSRSEMNVSTLELGDSALYLCASSLGPIGRIANYGYTFGSGTRLTVV.

V and J are TRBV19 and TRBJ1-5; no clear D gene. This CDR3 is built from 12 residues. Trimming took 1 base from V and 6 from J, leaving 4 bases between them. CDR1 is LNHDA and CDR2 is SQIVND in the germline V gene (reference sequence). CDR3 residues: CASSIGGQPQHF. DNA of the CDR3: TGTGCCAGTAGTATAGGCGGTCAGCCCCAGCATTTT.

This chain joins TRBV6-2 or TRBV6-3 and TRBJ1-5, with 7 bases that match TRBD1. The J segment lost 0 bases and the V segment lost 4 bases, leaving 3 bases of the junction unmatched. CDR1 MNHEY and CDR2 SVGEGT come from the germline V gene. The CDR3 extends over 15 amino acids. This CDR3 is CASSLGQASNQPQHF. Written as DNA, the CDR3 is TGTGCCAGCAGTTTAGGACAGGCTAGCAATCAGCCCCAGCATTTT.

The V gene is TRBV6-5, the J gene TRBJ1-2, with TRBD1 matching 7 bases. The V segment lost 4 bases and the J segment 2 bases; nucleotides outside the gene matches: 10. There are 16 residues in the CDR3. The germline CDR1 and CDR2 sequences are MNHEY and SVGAGI. The CDR3 loop is CASSFPIPDRNYGYTF. The CDR3 DNA sequence: TGTGCCAGCAGTTTCCCAATTCCGGACAGGAACTATGGCTACACCTTC.

On this clone itself: The sample carries other DNA sequences with the same CDR3. CDR3 DNA: TGTGCCAGCAGCTTGGGACAGGGGTTAGCCTACGAGCAGTACTTC. It is translated as CASSLGQGLAYEQYF. The V and J genes are TRBV5-5 and TRBJ2-7; 8 bases are a match to TRBD1. The CDR3 sequence is 15 residues long. Trimming took 0 bases from V and 2 from J; bases not matched to a gene: 4. The germline CDR1 and CDR2 sequences are SGHKS and YYEKEE (reference sequence). Based on the CDR3 plus reference TRBV5-5 and TRBJ2-7, the full variable domain is DAGVTQSPTHLIKTRGQQVTLRCSPISGHKSVSWYQQVLGQGPQFIFQYYEKEERGRGNFPDRFSARQFPNYSSELNVNALLLGDSALYLCASSLGQGLAYEQYFGPGTRLTVT.

Details on this clone: Other DNA sequences in the same sample also yield this CDR3. This rearrangement joins TRBV28 to TRBJ1-2; TRBD1 agrees at 8 bases. The germline gives CDR1 MDHEN, CDR2 SYDVKM. V trimming: 8 bases; J trimming: 5 bases; junction bases outside the gene matches: 4. There are 12 residues in the CDR3. Here the CDR3 reads CASEDRAYGYTF. The DNA for the CDR3 is TGTGCCAGCGAGGACAGGGCTTATGGCTACACCTTC.

The V and J genes are TRBV7-2 and TRBJ1-6; maybe TRBD1 (6 bases). CDR1 is SGHTA and CDR2 is FQGNSA in the germline V gene. V shed 4 bases and J shed 6 bases, with 13 bases lying between them. This CDR3 comprises 15 residues. The CDR3 bases are TGTGCCAGCAGCTGGGGGGGGCCAGGTAATTCACCCCTCCACTTT. It yields the protein CASSWGGPGNSPLHF.

CDR3 coding DNA: TGCGCCAGCAGTGAGCCTAGGGGGCGGAAATGGAACACTGAAGCTTTCTTT. Its protein product is CASSEPRGRKWNTEAFF. This chain uses TRBV10-1 with TRBJ1-1, with TRBD1 matching 7 bases. V shed 2 bases, J shed 1 base, and the junction held 10 bases outside the gene matches. The CDR3 has 17 residues. Per the germline V gene, CDR1 is WNHNN and CDR2 is SYGVQD (reference sequence).

The chain carries TRBV11-2 and TRBJ2-7; the match to TRBD1 covers 8 bases. The germline gives CDR1 SGHAT, CDR2 FQNNGV. The CDR3 has 16 residues. The V and J ends lost 6 bases and 2 bases, in that order; junction bases with no gene match: 12. CDR3 sequence reads: CASSLPPGTGAYEQYF. CDR3 nucleotides: TGTGCCAGCAGTTTACCTCCCGGGACAGGAGCCTACGAGCAGTACTTC.

V and J are TRBV18 and TRBJ2-7; tentatively, D is TRBD2 (6 bases). Trimming removed 3 bases at V and 0 bases at J, with 15 bases between. The V gene's germline CDR1 is KGHSH and CDR2 LQKENI. The CDR3 extends over 16 amino acids. The chain's CDR3 is CASSPLGSGSSYEQYF. CDR3 in DNA: TGTGCCAGCTCACCGTTGGGTAGCGGATCCTCCTACGAGCAGTACTTC.

This clone has a handful of counts. This chain connects TRBV12-3 or TRBV12-4 to TRBJ2-1, with D unresolved. This CDR3 spans 13 amino acids. The V end lost 6 bases, the J end lost 12 bases, and 18 bases lay between the germline ends. CDR3: CASSPPNQAGQFF. Written as DNA, the CDR3 is TGTGCCAGCAGCCCACCCAATCAGGCTGGGCAGTTCTTC.

The chain joins TRBV6-6 to TRBJ1-1; 9 nucleotides match TRBD1. The CDR3 has 15 amino acids. The J segment lost 1 base and the V segment lost 4 bases, leaving 4 bases of the junction unmatched. Per the germline V gene, CDR1 is MNHNY and CDR2 is SVGAGI (reference sequence). CDR3: CASSLRQGENTEAFF. In DNA, the CDR3 is TGTGCCAGCAGTTTACGACAGGGGGAGAACACTGAAGCTTTCTTT.